This record covers a single T cell receptor beta chain. This sample is part of a study of T cells in Graves' hyperthyroidism and ophthalmopathy. About the study: The blood sample was taken at first diagnosis, before treatment began.

Fresh peripheral blood, approximately 10 ml, was the source of the PBMCs. CDR3 size: 15 residues. V was pared by 2 bases and J by 5 bases, with 14 bases between. TCR beta CDR3 regions were amplified from RNA transcripts. A first-round RT-PCR of the TCR CDR3 used the HTBI primer set. In TCRdb, the multiplex PCR reads were re-called with MiXCR into one record per CDR3 protein. Of 700,000 or so distinct CDR3 sequences listed, roughly 15% are singletons. The sequence was collected from a young man with Graves' hyperthyroidism. The sample taken for sequencing was blood. The chain is built from TRBV12-3 or TRBV12-4 and TRBJ2-3; D is ambiguous. CDR3 in amino acids: CASSLRQLWGDTQYF. The CDR3 bases are TGTGCCAGCAGTTTAAGGCAGCTCTGGGGAGATACGCAGTATTTT.